The table lists the clone carrying this T cell receptor beta chain with many counts. Antigen unknown. Germline V gene lookup returns CDR1 SGHTA and CDR2 FQGNSA. This CDR3 comprises 15 residues. Trimming removed 2 bases from V and 5 bases from J; junction bases left unmatched: 6. The sample originates from a study of T-cell memory formation after mild COVID-19. Study-level findings and limits: Contracting CD8+ clones were enriched in EMRA, CD4+ mainly in CM and EM. Memory cells collected pre-infection included some clones that later responded, suggesting cross-reactive memory joined. The study found balanced CD4/CD8 in clones contracting day 15 to 85 and a CD4+ lean in later expanders. Clones from the second wave (peaking day 37) had unconfirmed SARS-CoV-2 specificity.

TCRdb passed the 5' RACE reads through MiXCR, listing each CDR3 protein once. The sample gives about 270,000 distinct CDR3 sequences, 16% of which show up once; 22% is in the top ten. This TCR was sampled from a man between 18 and 29 years old who had mild COVID-19 (a few samples of this study predate the infection). Cell type and time point are not known. The V gene is TRBV7-2, the J gene TRBJ1-1; 9 bases are a match to TRBD1. The sequenced material came from PBMCs or a T cell subset sorted from them (not recorded which). The CDR3 DNA sequence: TGTGCCAGCAGCTTACGGACAGGGGTAGGAACTGAAGCTTTCTTT. This gives the protein CASSLRTGVGTEAFF. Full variable domain (missing parts from reference TRBV7-2 and TRBJ1-1): GAGVSQSPSNKVTEKGKDVELRCDPISGHTALYWYRQSLGQGLEFLIYFQGNSAPDKSGLPSDRFSAERTGGSVSTLTIQRTQQEDSAVYLCASSLRTGVGTEAFFGQGTRLTVV.